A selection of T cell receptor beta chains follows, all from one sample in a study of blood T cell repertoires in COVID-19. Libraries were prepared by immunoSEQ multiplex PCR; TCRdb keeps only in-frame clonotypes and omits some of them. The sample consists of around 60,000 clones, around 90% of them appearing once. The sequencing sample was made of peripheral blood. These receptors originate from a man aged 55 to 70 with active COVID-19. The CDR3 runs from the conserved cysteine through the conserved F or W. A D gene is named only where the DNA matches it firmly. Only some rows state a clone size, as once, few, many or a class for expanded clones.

CDR3: CASSRASQETQYF
DNA: TGTGCCAGCAGCCGCGCGAGCCAAGAGACCCAGTACTTC
size: .
J: TRBJ2-5
V: TRBV11-3
D: .

CDR3: CASSLVYGGGTDTQYF
DNA: TGTGCCAGCAGCTTAGTGTACGGGGGGGGCACAGATACGCAGTATTTT
size: .
J: TRBJ2-3
V: TRBV7-8
D: TRBD2

CDR3: CASRRGQGETQYF
DNA: TGTGCCAGCAGGAGGGGGCAGGGAGAGACCCAGTACTTC
size: .
J: TRBJ2-5
V: TRBV6-5
D: TRBD1

CDR3: CAISESRLLAGPSYNEQFF
DNA: TGTGCCATCAGTGAGTCGAGGCTTTTAGCGGGGCCCTCCTACAATGAGCAGTTCTTC
size: .
J: TRBJ2-1
V: TRBV10-3
D: TRBD2

CDR3: CATSDYGQGGNTGELFF
DNA: TGTGCCACCAGTGATTATGGACAGGGGGGTAACACCGGGGAGCTGTTTTTT
size: few
J: TRBJ2-2
V: TRBV24-1
D: TRBD1

CDR3: CASSLIYSNQPQHF
DNA: TGTGCCAGCAGCTTGATTTATAGCAATCAGCCCCAGCATTTT
size: once
J: TRBJ1-5
V: TRBV5-5
D: .

CDR3: CASSLAQGVVYEQYF
DNA: TGCGCCAGCAGCTTGGCACAGGGGGTTGTCTACGAGCAGTACTTC
size: .
J: TRBJ2-7
V: TRBV5-1
D: TRBD1

CDR3: CASSLRTGPQHF
DNA: TGTGCCAGCAGTCTGCGGACAGGGCCCCAGCATTTT
size: .
J: TRBJ1-5
V: TRBV27
D: TRBD1

CDR3: CATSDATGIPDTDTQYF
DNA: TGTGCCACCAGTGATGCGACAGGGATCCCGGACACAGATACGCAGTATTTT
size: .
J: TRBJ2-3
V: TRBV24-1
D: TRBD1

CDR3: CAWSVWGESYGYTF
DNA: TGTGCCTGGAGTGTATGGGGGGAAAGTTATGGCTACACCTTC
size: .
J: TRBJ1-2
V: TRBV30
D: .

CDR3: CASSPRDRPNEQFF
DNA: TGTGCCAGCAGCCCCCGGGACAGACCTAATGAGCAGTTCTTC
size: .
J: TRBJ2-1
V: TRBV7-8
D: TRBD1

CDR3: CASSETSGSAGELFF
DNA: TGTGCCAGCAGTGAAACTAGCGGGAGTGCCGGGGAGCTGTTTTTT
size: .
J: TRBJ2-2
V: TRBV6-4
D: TRBD2

CDR3: CASSFLLSNQPQHF
DNA: TGTGCCAGCAGTTTTCTCCTTAGCAATCAGCCCCAGCATTTT
size: .
J: TRBJ1-5
V: TRBV28
D: .

CDR3: CASSVEAGGRFSNEQFF
DNA: TGTGCCAGCAGCGTTGAAGCGGGGGGGCGATTTTCCAATGAGCAGTTCTTC
size: .
J: TRBJ2-1
V: TRBV9
D: TRBD2

CDR3: CASSVGGTDYGYTF
DNA: TGTGCCAGCAGCGTGGGGGGGACGGACTATGGCTACACCTTC
size: .
J: TRBJ1-2
V: TRBV9
D: .

CDR3: CASSPGTGGGSPLHF
DNA: TGTGCCAGCAGTCCCGGGACAGGGGGAGGTTCACCCCTCCACTTT
size: .
J: TRBJ1-6
V: TRBV28
D: TRBD1

CDR3: CASSLGLAGLNEQFF
DNA: TGTGCCAGCAGCTTGGGTCTAGCGGGATTAAATGAGCAGTTCTTC
size: .
J: TRBJ2-1
V: TRBV5-4
D: TRBD2

CDR3: CASSEGYTTGEQYF
DNA: TGTGCCAGCAGCGAAGGGTATACGACAGGGGAGCAGTACTTC
size: .
J: TRBJ2-7
V: TRBV7-2
D: TRBD1

CDR3: CASSTGTANSPLHF
DNA: TGTGCCAGCAGTACCGGGACAGCTAATTCACCCCTCCACTTT
size: .
J: TRBJ1-6
V: TRBV28
D: TRBD1

CDR3: CASSPKGTSGQETQYF
DNA: TGTGCCAGCAGCCCCAAGGGGACTAGCGGCCAAGAGACCCAGTACTTC
size: .
J: TRBJ2-5
V: TRBV5-4
D: TRBD2

CDR3: CASNRDSTDTQYF
DNA: TGTGCCAGCAACAGAGATAGCACAGATACGCAGTATTTT
size: .
J: TRBJ2-3
V: TRBV28
D: .

CDR3: CASSSPPGQGRRGYTF
DNA: TGTGCCAGCAGTTCCCCACCGGGACAGGGAAGGAGGGGCTACACCTTC
size: once
J: TRBJ1-2
V: TRBV6-5
D: TRBD1